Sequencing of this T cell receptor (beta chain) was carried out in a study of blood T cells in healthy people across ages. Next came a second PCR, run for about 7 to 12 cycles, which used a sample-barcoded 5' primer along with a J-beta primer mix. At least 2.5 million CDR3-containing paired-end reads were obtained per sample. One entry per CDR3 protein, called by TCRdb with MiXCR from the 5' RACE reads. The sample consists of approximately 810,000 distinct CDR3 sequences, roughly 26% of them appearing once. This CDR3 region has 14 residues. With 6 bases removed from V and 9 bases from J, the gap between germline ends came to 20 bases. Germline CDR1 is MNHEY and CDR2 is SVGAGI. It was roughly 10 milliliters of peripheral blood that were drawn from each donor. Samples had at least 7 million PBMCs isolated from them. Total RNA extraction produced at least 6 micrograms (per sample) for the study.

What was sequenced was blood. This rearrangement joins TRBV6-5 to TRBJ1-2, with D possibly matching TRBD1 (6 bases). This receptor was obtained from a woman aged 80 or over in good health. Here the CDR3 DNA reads TGTGCCAGCAGCCACGGAACGGGGGCGCGCAGCTACACCTTC. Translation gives CASSHGTGARSYTF.